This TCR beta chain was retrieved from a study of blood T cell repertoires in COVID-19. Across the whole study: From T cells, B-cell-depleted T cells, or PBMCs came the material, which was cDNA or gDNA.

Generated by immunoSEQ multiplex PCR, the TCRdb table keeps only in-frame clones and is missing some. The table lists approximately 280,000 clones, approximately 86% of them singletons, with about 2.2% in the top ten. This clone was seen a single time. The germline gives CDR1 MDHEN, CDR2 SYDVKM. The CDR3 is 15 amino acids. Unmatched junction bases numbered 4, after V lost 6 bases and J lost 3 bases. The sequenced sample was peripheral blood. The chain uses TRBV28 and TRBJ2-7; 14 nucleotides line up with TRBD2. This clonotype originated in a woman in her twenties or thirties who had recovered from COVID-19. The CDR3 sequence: CASRGGTSGSYEQYF. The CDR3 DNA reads TGTGCCAGCAGGGGGGGGACTAGCGGGAGCTACGAGCAGTACTTC.